The 30 T cell receptor beta chains below were found in one sample sequenced in a study of shared clonotypes between healthy human individuals. This table comes from immunoSEQ multiplex PCR, and its TCRdb copy is limited to in-frame clones, with some not included. The sample carries about 2.4 million clones, just over 90% recorded once. The specimen sequenced was naive CD4+ T cells sorted from blood. Subset noted: CD45RA+ positively selected. All receptors derive from a man younger than 30 in good health.

The CDR3 here is CSATRIGIQYF. CDR3 bases: TGCAGTGCTACCAGAATTGGCATTCAGTACTTC. The V gene is TRBV20-1, the J gene TRBJ2-4, with D unresolved. V dropped 4 bases and J dropped 9 bases, with 10 bases sitting between them. The CDR3 extends over 11 amino acids. Germline V gives CDR1 DFQATT, CDR2 SNEGSKA (reference sequence).

Turning to this clone: The sample has other DNA sequences that encode this CDR3 too. The gene calls are TRBV6-6 and TRBJ2-7; weak D call: TRBD1 (5 bases). Germline V lookup: CDR1 MNHNY, CDR2 SVGAGI (reference sequence). Trimming removed 2 bases from V and 3 bases from J, with 5 bases in between. The CDR3 runs to 12 residues. The CDR3 coding sequence is TGTGCCAGCAGTTACCAGGGCTACGAGCAGTACTTC. It codes for CASSYQGYEQYF.

The V gene is TRBV5-1, the J gene TRBJ2-3, with 9 bases matching TRBD2. The CDR3 runs 16 residues. Germline V gene lookup returns CDR1 SGHRS and CDR2 YFSETQ. V lost 6 bases to trimming and J lost 2 bases; unmatched junction nucleotides: 10. CDR3 loop: CASTRTSAALTDTQYF. In DNA form, the CDR3 reads TGCGCCAGCACCCGGACTAGCGCGGCCCTCACAGATACGCAGTATTTT.

As concerns this clone: Other DNA sequences in this specimen translate into the identical CDR3. The chain couples TRBV5-1 to TRBJ2-3; D is possibly TRBD2 (6 bases). Germline lookup yields CDR1 SGHRS and CDR2 YFSETQ. This CDR3 is built from 16 residues. Deletions cut 0 bases from V and 0 bases from J, with 11 bases between. CDR3 in DNA: TGCGCCAGCAGCTTGGGGAGTAGCGGTAGCACAGATACGCAGTATTTT. It encodes CASSLGSSGSTDTQYF.

The chain joins TRBV28 to TRBJ2-7; D assignment may be TRBD1 or TRBD2 (6 bases each). Germline-derived CDR1 and CDR2 are MDHEN and SYDVKM. The CDR3 runs to 14 residues. The V end lost 5 bases, the J end lost 0 bases, and 11 bases lay between the germline ends. The CDR3 bases are TGTGCCAGCAGTGGCGGGGACACCTCCTACGAGCAGTACTTC. Encoded protein: CASSGGDTSYEQYF.

The chain joins TRBV10-2 to TRBJ1-4; 7 nucleotides line up with TRBD1. CDR3 length equals 15 residues. Germline loops: CDR1 WSHSY, CDR2 SAAADI. J lost 0 bases, V lost 7 bases, and 5 bases had no gene match. The CDR3 sequence is CASMDRSATNEKLFF. CDR3 sequence (DNA): TGCGCCAGCATGGACAGGAGTGCAACTAATGAAAAACTGTTTTTT.

J is TRBJ2-1 and V is TRBV6-6, with TRBD1 as a possible D gene (6 bases). Germline V lookup: CDR1 MNHNY, CDR2 SVGAGI (reference sequence). V was clipped by 6 bases and J by 3 bases, with 12 bases between them. The CDR3 extends over 14 amino acids. The CDR3 reads CASRAGAFYNEQFF. DNA of the CDR3: TGTGCCAGCAGAGCAGGGGCGTTCTACAATGAGCAGTTCTTC.

V and J are TRBV2 and TRBJ2-2; no reliable D call. Germline lookup yields CDR1 SNHLY and CDR2 FYNNEI. Trimming shortened V by 5 bases and J by 3 bases, and 7 bases separated the two germline ends. The CDR3 length is 13 residues. The CDR3 coding sequence is TGTGCCAGCAGTCATGAGCACACCGGGGAGCTGTTTTTT. Translating it yields CASSHEHTGELFF.

This chain uses TRBV4-1 with TRBJ2-4, with D perhaps matching TRBD1 (6 bases). This CDR3 contains 17 residues. Germline loops: CDR1 MGHRA, CDR2 YSYEKL. Trimming cost V 2 bases and J 1 base, with 15 bases left between them. DNA of the CDR3: TGCGCCAGCAGCCAACCCCGGCAGGGGAAGGCCAAAAACATTCAGTACTTC. Translation: CASSQPRQGKAKNIQYF.

The chain links TRBV4-1 to TRBJ2-5; D is possibly TRBD2 (6 bases). CDR1 is MGHRA and CDR2 is YSYEKL in the germline V gene. V was trimmed by 2 bases and J by 10 bases, leaving 20 bases between them. CDR3 length: 15 residues. CDR3 nucleotide sequence: TGCGCCAGCAGCCAACCAGGGTGGGGGGTTGGTTTCCAGTACTTC. Its protein product is CASSQPGWGVGFQYF.

Turning to this clone: Other DNA sequences of this sample code for an identical CDR3. The chain employs TRBV29-1 and TRBJ2-1; the D gene is possibly TRBD2 (5 bases). V was pared by 6 bases and J by 1 base, with 13 bases between. This CDR3 region has 14 residues. Per the germline V gene, CDR1 is SQVTM and CDR2 is ANQGSEA. The CDR3 reads CSVEARGSYNEQFF. CDR3 in DNA: TGCAGCGTCGAGGCTCGGGGTTCCTACAATGAGCAGTTCTTC.

This rearrangement joins TRBV28 to TRBJ1-4; 11 nucleotides line up with TRBD1. This CDR3 comprises 16 residues. The V gene's germline CDR1 is MDHEN and CDR2 SYDVKM. With V trimmed by 4 bases and J by 6 bases, 7 bases remained unmatched. The chain's CDR3 is CASSSGQGAGDEKLFF. In DNA, the CDR3 is TGTGCCAGCAGTTCCGGACAGGGGGCTGGGGATGAAAAACTGTTTTTT. Full variable domain (outside the CDR3, taken from reference TRBV28 and TRBJ1-4): DVKVTQSSRYLVKRTGEKVFLECVQDMDHENMFWYRQDPGLGLRLIYFSYDVKMKEKGDIPEGYSVSREKKERFSLILESASTNQTSMYLCASSSGQGAGDEKLFFGSGTQLSVL.

The V call is TRBV19, the J call TRBJ2-2, with D perhaps matching TRBD1 (6 bases). Per germline, CDR1 LNHDA and CDR2 SQIVND (reference sequence). The CDR3 has 16 amino acids. V gave up 6 bases and J gave up 4 bases, with 18 bases separating them. CDR3 protein: CASREETGWATGELFF. Here the CDR3 DNA reads TGTGCCAGTAGGGAAGAAACAGGGTGGGCCACCGGGGAGCTGTTTTTT.

CDR3 sequence reads: CASYNAGNTGELFF. CDR3 DNA sequence: TGTGCCAGCTATAATGCGGGGAACACCGGGGAGCTGTTTTTT. The chain couples TRBV6-5 to TRBJ2-2, with D possibly being TRBD2 (5 bases). V was shortened by 8 bases and J by 1 base, with 11 bases between the two germline ends. Germline V CDR1 and CDR2: MNHEY, SVGAGI. This CDR3 is built from 14 residues.

The V and J genes are TRBV5-6 and TRBJ1-6; 10 positions agree with TRBD1. Germline V CDR1 and CDR2: SGHDT, YYEEEE. After removal of 4 bases from V and 5 bases from J, the junction contained 6 bases not matched to a gene. The CDR3 length is 16 residues. CDR3 in DNA: TGTGCCAGCAGCCGGGGACAGGGGAGGGATAATTCACCCCTCCACTTT. Residues: CASSRGQGRDNSPLHF. Full variable domain (remainder filled in from reference TRBV5-6 and TRBJ1-6): DAGVTQSPTHLIKTRGQQVTLRCSPKSGHDTVSWYQQALGQGPQFIFQYYEEEERQRGNFPDRFSGHQFPNYSSELNVNALLLGDSALYLCASSRGQGRDNSPLHFGNGTRLTVT.

This clone appeared a single time. The rearrangement uses TRBV12-5 and TRBJ2-5; 9 positions agree with TRBD2. V lost 5 bases and J lost 2; bases outside the gene matches: 9. CDR3 length: 16 residues. The V gene's germline CDR1 is LGHNT and CDR2 FRNRAP. DNA for the CDR3: TGTGCTAGTGGTATGACTAGCGGAGGTTGGCAAGAGACCCAGTACTTC. It is translated as CASGMTSGGWQETQYF.

The V gene is TRBV4-1, the J gene TRBJ2-3; D perhaps matches TRBD2 (6 bases). There are 17 residues in the CDR3. Germline CDR1 reads MGHRA; CDR2 reads YSYEKL. The V end was cut by 1 base, the J end by 2 bases, with 16 bases between. The CDR3 coding sequence is TGCGCCAGCAGCCAAGCTGTTCTAGCGAGTCACACAGATACGCAGTATTTT. Encoded protein: CASSQAVLASHTDTQYF.

The rearrangement joins TRBV21-1 to TRBJ1-5. TRBV21-1 represents a pseudogene. The CDR3 is 17 residues long. DNA for the CDR3: TGTGCCAGCAGCCTCCAGGCGGACTCCCATAGCAATCAGCCCCAGCATTTT. Protein product: CASSLQADSHSNQPQHF.

J is TRBJ2-1 and V is TRBV18, with a tentative D call TRBD1 (6 bases). This CDR3 has 14 amino acids. Per the germline V gene, CDR1 is KGHSH and CDR2 is LQKENI. The V and J ends lost 2 bases and 10 bases respectively, with 15 bases between them. Here the CDR3 DNA reads TGTGCCAGCTCACCAGGGCAGGGGACGGGGGAGCAGTTCTTC. Translated, it gives CASSPGQGTGEQFF.

V and J are TRBV5-1 and TRBJ2-5, with 12 bases lining up with TRBD2. CDR1 is SGHRS, CDR2 YFSETQ, per germline. This CDR3 region has 17 residues. V lost 4 bases to trimming and J lost 7 bases; unmatched junction nucleotides: 14. CDR3 amino acids: CASSPGTSGGPHGTQYF. The CDR3 region has the DNA TGCGCCAGCAGCCCCGGTACTAGCGGGGGGCCCCATGGGACCCAGTACTTC.

The chain combines TRBV6-5 with TRBJ1-6; 10 nucleotides align to TRBD1. The germline gives CDR1 MNHEY, CDR2 SVGAGI. The CDR3 is 13 residues long. V dropped 7 bases and J dropped 9; count of bases not matched to a gene: 3. DNA for the CDR3: TGTGCCAGCACCCGGACAGGGGGTTCACCCCTCCACTTT. This encodes CASTRTGGSPLHF.

The J gene is TRBJ2-5, the V gene TRBV6-5; D is undetermined. The CDR3 length is 13 residues. CDR1 is MNHEY and CDR2 is SVGAGI in the germline V gene. With 6 bases removed from V and 5 bases from J, the gap between germline ends came to 13 bases. CDR3 amino acids: CASRPTHGETQYF. The CDR3, as DNA: TGTGCCAGCAGACCGACACACGGGGAGACCCAGTACTTC.

The V and J genes are TRBV4-2 and TRBJ1-1; 8 positions match TRBD1. Germline CDR1 LGHNA, CDR2 YNFKEQ. This CDR3 has 15 amino acids. The V gene end was trimmed by 2 bases and the J gene end by 4 bases; junction bases not matched to a gene: 6. The CDR3 protein is CASSQSTGDATEAFF. The CDR3, as DNA: TGTGCCAGCAGCCAATCGACAGGGGACGCCACTGAAGCTTTCTTT.

The chain links TRBV18 to TRBJ1-2; a weak D match, TRBD1 (5 bases). Trimming shortened V by 6 bases and J by 5 bases, and 16 bases separated the two germline ends. Looked up from germline, CDR1 is KGHSH and CDR2 is LQKENI. This CDR3 contains 14 residues. CDR3 nucleotide sequence: TGTGCCAGCTCCCCCGGGGGACCCCCTTATGGCTACACCTTC. Translating it yields CASSPGGPPYGYTF.

The genes are TRBV30 and TRBJ2-3, with D possibly matching TRBD2 (7 bases). Germline lookup yields CDR1 GTSNPN and CDR2 SVGIG (reference sequence). This CDR3 is 15 amino acids long. V shed 2 bases and J shed 1 base, with 13 bases lying between them. The CDR3 spells CAWSTGLAGTDTQYF. CDR3 DNA sequence: TGTGCCTGGAGTACAGGGCTAGCGGGCACAGATACGCAGTATTTT. Full variable domain (rest looked up from reference TRBV30 and TRBJ2-3): SQTIHQWPATLVQPVGSPLSLECTVEGTSNPNLYWYRQAAGRGLQLLFYSVGIGQISSEVPQNLSASRPQDRQFILSSKKLLLSDSGFYLCAWSTGLAGTDTQYFGPGTRLTVL.

The chain joins TRBV6-6 to TRBJ2-4; TRBD1 is a possible D gene (6 bases). CDR1 and CDR2 (germline): MNHNY, SVGAGI (reference sequence). V was shortened by 0 bases and J by 8 bases, with 17 bases between the two germline ends. The CDR3 loop spans 16 amino acids. CDR3 DNA sequence: TGTGCCAGCAGTTACTCGAACAGGGTCCAAATAGACATTCAGTACTTC. It codes for CASSYSNRVQIDIQYF.

The gene calls are TRBV2 and TRBJ2-3; a weak D match, TRBD2 (5 bases). Trimming removed 3 bases from V and 1 base from J, with 11 bases in between. CDR1 and CDR2 from the germline V gene are SNHLY and FYNNEI. The CDR3 totals 15 residues. This CDR3 is CASSEGAVRTDTQYF. CDR3 DNA sequence: TGTGCCAGCAGTGAGGGAGCGGTTCGCACAGATACGCAGTATTTT.

This clone was counted once. The chain employs TRBV6-5 and TRBJ2-6, with D maybe TRBD2 (5 bases). Trimming stripped 4 bases from V and 3 bases from J, with 10 bases between. Germline assignment: CDR1 MNHEY and CDR2 SVGAGI. The CDR3 consists of 15 residues. This CDR3 reads CASSSLSVGANVLTF. CDR3 in DNA: TGTGCCAGCAGTTCTCTTAGCGTTGGGGCCAACGTCCTGACTTTC.

The chain links TRBV30 to TRBJ2-2, with D perhaps TRBD1 (6 bases). The germline V and J ends were trimmed by 1 base and 4 bases, with 13 bases remaining between them. There are 15 residues in the CDR3. The germline CDR1 and CDR2 sequences are GTSNPN and SVGIG (reference sequence). The CDR3 DNA reads as TGTGCCTGGAGTGCAACAGGGACGGGCACCGGGGAGCTGTTTTTT. This gives the protein CAWSATGTGTGELFF.

With regard to this clone: Additional DNA sequences in this sample encode the identical CDR3. CDR3 sequence (DNA): TGTGCCAGCAGTGACAGGGGTACCGGGGAGCTGTTTTTT. Encoded protein: CASSDRGTGELFF. This chain uses TRBV6-6 with TRBJ2-2, with 8 bases identical to TRBD1. V trimming: 5 bases; J trimming: 5 bases; junction bases outside the gene matches: 1. Germline CDR1 MNHNY, CDR2 SVGAGI (reference sequence). CDR3 length equals 13 residues.